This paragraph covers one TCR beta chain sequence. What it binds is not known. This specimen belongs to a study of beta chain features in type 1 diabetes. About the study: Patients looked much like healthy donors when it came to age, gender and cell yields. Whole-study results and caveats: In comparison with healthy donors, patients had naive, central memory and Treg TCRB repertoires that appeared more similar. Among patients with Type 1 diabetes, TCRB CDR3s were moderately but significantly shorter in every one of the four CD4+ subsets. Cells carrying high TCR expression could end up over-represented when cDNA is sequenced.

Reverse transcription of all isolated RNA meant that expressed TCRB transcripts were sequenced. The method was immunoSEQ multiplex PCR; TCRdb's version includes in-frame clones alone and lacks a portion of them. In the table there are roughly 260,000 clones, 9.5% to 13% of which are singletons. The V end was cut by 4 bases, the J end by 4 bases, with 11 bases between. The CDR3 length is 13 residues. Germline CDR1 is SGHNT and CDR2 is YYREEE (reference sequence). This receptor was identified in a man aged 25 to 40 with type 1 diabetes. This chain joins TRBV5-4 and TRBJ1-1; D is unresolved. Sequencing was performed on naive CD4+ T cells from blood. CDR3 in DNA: TGTGCCAGCAGCCTCCTAGGTATCACTGAAGCTTTCTTT. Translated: CASSLLGITEAFF.